This T cell receptor beta chain comes out of a study of T cells in Graves' hyperthyroidism and ophthalmopathy. Study-wide results and limits: Most clonotypes expanded in the thyroid (above 0.001) were also present in blood.

This clonotype occurred a few times. Its cognate antigen is unknown. The CDR3 is made up of 16 amino acids. The V end lost 5 bases, the J end lost 2 bases, and 13 bases lay between the germline ends. Germline V gives CDR1 SGHNT, CDR2 YENEEA. RNA transcripts were the template for amplifying TCR beta CDR3 regions. HTBI primers were used for first-round RT-PCR of the TCR CDR3. Via MiXCR, TCRdb re-called the multiplex PCR reads, giving one row per CDR3 protein. The table records 650,000 to 750,000 distinct CDR3 sequences, roughly 15% of them present only once. Uncontrolled infections, other autoimmune diseases, pregnancy or lactation led to exclusion of patients. Thyroid ultrasound and orbital computed tomography, with clinical symptoms and serum thyroxine and TRAb, informed diagnoses.

The specimen was blood. The V gene is TRBV11-3, the J gene TRBJ1-6; D gene ambiguous. The sequence derives from a woman aged 18-35 years with Graves' hyperthyroidism. CDR3 bases: TGTGCCAGCAGCCCCAAAGGAGAGACCTATAATTCACCCCTCCACTTT. Residues: CASSPKGETYNSPLHF.